This T cell receptor beta chain originates from a study of tumor and adjacent non-tumor tissue in lung cancer. Study as a whole: About 4.17 million productive TCRbeta reads were obtained per sample on average.

A modified ARM-PCR protocol with three rounds of nested PCR amplified TCRbeta. TCRdb fed the multiplex PCR reads into MiXCR, producing one record per CDR3 protein. The profile shows fewer than 130,000 distinct CDR3 sequences, over 75% of them singletons. About this clonotype: The junction does not match germline at one end; this may be a read error.

The CDR3 consists of 14 residues. CDR1 MGHRA and CDR2 YSYEKL come from the germline V gene. The template was RNA from unsorted bulk tissue. Between August and November 2014, newly diagnosed, chemotherapy-naive lung cancer patients underwent thoracic surgery in China. J is TRBJ1-1 and V is TRBV4-1, with D tentatively TRBD1 (5 bases). The sample was lung tumor tissue. The receptor comes from a man aged 65 to 85 with non-small cell lung cancer. CDR3 loop: CVSCQVGVRTEAFF. CDR3 nucleotide sequence: TGCGTCAGCTGCCAAGTGGGGGTTCGGACTGAAGCTTTCTTT.